Below are 14 T cell receptor beta chains sequenced from a single sample in a study of T-cell memory formation after mild COVID-19. TCRdb called the 5' RACE reads again in MiXCR, with one record for every CDR3 protein. The table lists roughly 560,000 distinct CDR3 sequences, roughly 22% of them singletons. Material for sequencing was PBMCs or a T cell subset sorted from them (not recorded which). The origin of the receptors is an adult woman who had mild COVID-19 (a few samples of this study predate the infection). Cell type and time point are not known.

The V call is TRBV9, the J call TRBJ2-1; 9 positions agree with TRBD2. There are 17 residues in the CDR3. Germline CDR1 reads SGDLS; CDR2 reads YYNGEE. V shed 0 bases, J shed 9 bases, and the junction held 13 bases outside the gene matches. The CDR3 loop reads CASSVASSGGIRGEQFF. DNA for the CDR3: TGTGCCAGCAGCGTAGCGTCCAGCGGGGGGATCCGTGGTGAGCAGTTCTTC. The full variable domain, in which reference TRBV9 and TRBJ2-1 provide the parts outside the CDR3, is DSGVTQTPKHLITATGQRVTLRCSPRSGDLSVYWYQQSLDQGLQFLIQYYNGEERAKGNILERFSAQQFPDLHSELNLSSLELGDSALYFCASSVASSGGIRGEQFFGPGTRLTVL.

This sequence joins TRBV7-9 and TRBJ1-4; D call uncertain. The germline V and J ends were trimmed by 7 bases and 8 bases, with 8 bases remaining between them. Germline V CDR1 and CDR2: SEHNR, FQNEAQ (reference sequence). CDR3 length equals 11 residues. CDR3 loop: CASTWNEKLFF. DNA for the CDR3: TGTGCCAGCACCTGGAACGAAAAACTGTTTTTT.

This clonotype was observed a handful of times. The V and J genes are TRBV7-6 and TRBJ1-1; tentative D call: TRBD1 (6 bases). CDR1 is SGHVS, CDR2 FNYEAQ, per germline. The CDR3 consists of 18 residues. V was shortened by 1 base and J by 5 bases, with 23 bases between the two germline ends. Here the CDR3 DNA reads TGTGCCAGCAGCTTAGGGCCGTTGAGACAACGGGGGGCGACTGAAGCTTTCTTT. It yields the protein CASSLGPLRQRGATEAFF.

This clonotype showed up just a few times. The chain uses TRBV20-1 and TRBJ1-3; D call uncertain. This CDR3 is 14 amino acids long. Germline CDR1 and CDR2: DFQATT and SNEGSKA (reference sequence). V lost 7 bases, J lost 0 bases, and 13 bases lay in between. The CDR3, as DNA: TGCAGTGTCGGTCAGGCCACCTCTGGAAACACCATATATTTT. It yields the protein CSVGQATSGNTIYF.

The chain is built from TRBV3-1 and TRBJ2-1, with 8 bases that match TRBD2. V dropped 10 bases and J dropped 5; count of bases not matched to a gene: 13. The CDR3 is 15 amino acids. Per the germline V gene, CDR1 is LGHDT and CDR2 is YNNKEL (reference sequence). This chain's CDR3 is CAIQPRLARDNEQFF. The CDR3 DNA sequence: TGTGCCATACAACCCCGACTAGCGAGAGACAATGAGCAGTTCTTC.

This clonotype has more than one count but fewer than ten. The chain employs TRBV6-2 or TRBV6-3 and TRBJ2-7; 14 bases line up with TRBD2. V lost 5 bases, J lost 4 bases, and 1 base stayed unmatched. The germline gives CDR1 MNHEY, CDR2 SVGEGT. CDR3 size: 14 residues. The CDR3 loop reads CASSRLAGGYEQYF. The CDR3 nucleotides are TGTGCCAGCAGTCGACTAGCGGGAGGGTACGAGCAGTACTTC.

This clonotype was counted a few times. This sequence joins TRBV29-1 and TRBJ2-3; 7 nucleotides align to TRBD1. Unmatched junction bases numbered 9, after V lost 6 bases and J lost 6 bases. From germline, CDR1 is SQVTM and CDR2 ANQGSEA. The CDR3 spans 13 residues. The CDR3, as DNA: TGCAGCGTCTTTGACAGGGACAGTGATACGCAGTATTTT. It specifies CSVFDRDSDTQYF.

This clonotype was detected only a few times. The gene calls are TRBV20-1 and TRBJ1-2; D unclear. CDR3 length: 11 residues. CDR1 is DFQATT, CDR2 SNEGSKA, per germline (reference sequence). V gave up 3 bases and J gave up 6 bases, with 8 bases separating them. CDR3 bases: TGCAGTGCTAGGGGATTCGATGGCTACACCTTC. Translation gives CSARGFDGYTF.

The chain's CDR3 is CASSLKVTGTEAFF. The CDR3 coding sequence is TGTGCCAGCAGCTTAAAAGTGACAGGAACTGAAGCTTTCTTT. The chain combines TRBV11-1 with TRBJ1-1; TRBD1 is a possible D gene (6 bases). CDR1 and CDR2 (germline): SGHAT, FQDESV (reference sequence). CDR3 length: 14 amino acids. V dropped 2 bases and J dropped 5 bases, with 12 bases sitting between them.

This clonotype was detected a few times. The rearrangement joins TRBV12-3 or TRBV12-4 to TRBJ2-2; TRBD2 might be the D (6 bases). The CDR3 is 18 residues long. The V end was cut by 6 bases, the J end by 0 bases, with 20 bases between. Here the CDR3 DNA reads TGTGCCAGCAGGCGGGACCCGGGGTATAGGGCGAACACCGGGGAGCTGTTTTTT. This translates into CASRRDPGYRANTGELFF.

The count of this clonotype is one. V and J are TRBV18 and TRBJ2-3, with unresolved D. This CDR3 contains 18 residues. CDR1 and CDR2 (germline): KGHSH, LQKENI. V lost 3 bases and J lost 2, with 21 bases in between. The CDR3 region has the DNA TGTGCCAGCTCACCCTTAGGCGAACGGATGACTTTCACAGATACGCAGTATTTT. This encodes CASSPLGERMTFTDTQYF.

The CDR3 DNA is TGCGCCAGCGGTGTTGGGGCCCATTCCTACGAGCAGTACTTC. It yields the protein CASGVGAHSYEQYF. V gene TRBV5-1 combines with J gene TRBJ2-7; possible D gene TRBD1, 5 bases. This CDR3 comprises 14 residues. The germline CDR1 and CDR2 sequences are SGHRS and YFSETQ. V lost 7 bases to trimming and J lost 1 base, with 15 bases between them.

The rearrangement joins TRBV5-1 to TRBJ2-7, with 8 positions matching TRBD2. The ends lost 6 bases at V and 4 bases at J; junction bases unmatched: 6. Germline CDR1 is SGHRS and CDR2 is YFSETQ. This CDR3 is 13 amino acids long. CDR3 nucleotides: TGCGCCAGCAAGCGGGGGATTGAGTACGAGCAGTACTTC. Amino acid sequence: CASKRGIEYEQYF.

Many counts were recorded for this clonotype. This sequence joins TRBV29-1 and TRBJ2-2, with TRBD2 matching over 11 bases. The CDR3 runs 16 residues. Germline CDR1 is SQVTM and CDR2 is ANQGSEA. J gave up 5 bases and V 0 bases, and 5 bases lay outside the gene matches. Here the CDR3 DNA reads TGCAGCGTTGAAGAATCCGGGACTAGCGGAACCGGGGAGCTGTTTTTT. Its protein product is CSVEESGTSGTGELFF.